The clone carrying this T cell receptor (beta chain) has at least ten counts. Its antigen is unknown. This specimen comes from a study of blood T cells in healthy people across ages. The CDR3 runs 14 residues. V was clipped by 4 bases and J by 6 bases; unmatched bases: 6. Germline V CDR1 and CDR2: LGHNA, YSLEER. Study-wide findings and caveats: Diversity was higher, and naive CD4+ cells more numerous, in long-lived donors than in aged donors. It was not possible, with unsorted PBMCs, to conclusively compare naive and antigen-experienced cells.

Sample-barcoded 5' priming and a J-beta primer mix drove a second PCR of about 7 to 11 cycles. All cDNA molecules were each tagged by a template-switch adaptor with 12 random nucleotides. Sequencing recovered at least 2.5 million CDR3-containing paired-end reads from each sample. TCRdb recomputed calls from the 5' RACE reads with MiXCR, one row per CDR3 protein. The repertoire consists of approximately 810,000 distinct CDR3 sequences, with 29% occurring once and the leading ten covering about 18%. The source of this sequence is a woman of 80 years or more in good health. Sequencing input: blood. The chain employs TRBV4-3 and TRBJ1-2; 9 bases line up with TRBD1. The CDR3 bases are TGCGCCAGCAGCCTTCGGACAGGGGAGGATGGCTACACCTTC. This codes for CASSLRTGEDGYTF.